The 26 T cell receptor beta chains below all came from one sample that was sequenced in a study of T cell responses to AZD1222 COVID-19 vaccine. Sequencing was performed with immunoSEQ multiplex PCR; in TCRdb, only in-frame clones are kept and a portion is missing. The data contain 65,000 to 80,000 clones, 70% to 90% of them singletons. The specimen comprised peripheral blood, sampled 28 days after the second dose of the MenACWY control vaccine. The source is an adult who received the MenACWY meningococcal vaccine as a control.

The rearrangement uses TRBV7-8 and TRBJ1-3, with a possible D match to TRBD1 (5 bases). Trimming removed 2 bases at V and 1 base at J, with 15 bases between. The CDR3 is made up of 17 amino acids. Germline CDR1 is SGHVS and CDR2 is FQNEAQ. The CDR3 reads CASSLMGTGASGNTIYF. CDR3 bases: TGTGCCAGCAGCTTAATGGGGACGGGTGCTTCTGGAAACACCATATATTTT.

J is TRBJ1-1 and V is TRBV5-1; D not resolved. The CDR3 is 13 amino acids. Trimming left V 0 bases short and J 8 bases short, with 11 bases between. Per the germline V gene, CDR1 is SGHRS and CDR2 is YFSETQ. This CDR3 is CASSLGGGVEAFF. In DNA, the CDR3 is TGCGCCAGCAGCTTGGGTGGCGGGGTCGAAGCTTTCTTT.

V is TRBV28 and J is TRBJ2-1; D is uncertain. V lost 3 bases and J 3 bases, leaving 9 bases between the germline ends. Germline lookup yields CDR1 MDHEN and CDR2 SYDVKM. CDR3 length equals 14 residues. The CDR3 nucleotides read TGTGCCAGCAGTTTTCAATTAATCTACAATGAGCAGTTCTTC. It codes for CASSFQLIYNEQFF.

The chain couples TRBV28 to TRBJ2-7, with 13 bases fitting TRBD2. V lost 5 bases, J lost 5 bases, and 6 bases stayed unmatched. The CDR3 totals 15 residues. The V gene's germline CDR1 is MDHEN and CDR2 SYDVKM. CDR3 bases: TGTGCCAGCAGTCTCACTAGCGGGAGGGTGCACGAGCAGTACTTC. It codes for CASSLTSGRVHEQYF.

J is TRBJ2-7 and V is TRBV7-9; D gene uncertain. V was cut by 5 bases and J by 0 bases, with 20 bases left in between. The CDR3 spans 17 residues. Germline V gives CDR1 SEHNR, CDR2 FQNEAQ (reference sequence). The CDR3 region has the DNA TGTGCCAGCAGCCCCCCCCGGCAGGAAACGAGCTCCTACGAGCAGTACTTC. The encoded protein is CASSPPRQETSSYEQYF.

This clone is labeled medium-sized. The chain couples TRBV6-5 to TRBJ2-2, with D possibly TRBD2 on 6 matching bases. Germline CDR1 is MNHEY and CDR2 is SVGAGI. The V gene lost 2 bases and the J gene lost 1 base, with 11 bases spanning the gap. The CDR3 sequence is 16 residues long. Written as DNA, the CDR3 is TGTGCCAGCAGTTACAGTTCTAGCGTGAACACCGGGGAGCTGTTTTTT. It translates to CASSYSSSVNTGELFF.

This clone was observed a single time. V gene TRBV6-2 or TRBV6-3 combines with J gene TRBJ2-7; either TRBD1 or TRBD2 may supply D (7 bases each). The CDR3 has 14 amino acids. Germline assignment: CDR1 MNHEY and CDR2 SVGEGT. Trimming left V 7 bases short and J 5 bases short, with 18 bases between. As DNA, the CDR3 is TGTGCCAGCATCCCCAGGGGGGGGTCCGACGAGCAGTACTTC. Its protein is CASIPRGGSDEQYF.

This clone was observed a few times. CDR3 sequence reads: CAASRQGGDIQYF. The CDR3 DNA follows: TGTGCCGCGTCCAGACAGGGGGGGGACATTCAGTACTTC. This chain connects TRBV30 to TRBJ2-4; 9 bases are a match to TRBD1. Looked up from germline, CDR1 is GTSNPN and CDR2 is SVGIG (reference sequence). The CDR3 has 13 amino acids. With V trimmed by 8 bases and J by 8 bases, 10 bases remained unmatched. Variable domain in full (rest from reference TRBV30 and TRBJ2-4): SQTIHQWPATLVQPVGSPLSLECTVEGTSNPNLYWYRQAAGRGLQLLFYSVGIGQISSEVPQNLSASRPQDRQFILSSKKLLLSDSGFYLCAASRQGGDIQYFGAGTRLSVL.

The genes are TRBV28 and TRBJ2-7; D not certain. The CDR3 contains 14 residues. V was cut by 1 base and J by 3 bases, with 10 bases left in between. The germline V gene encodes CDR1 MDHEN and CDR2 SYDVKM. The CDR3 region is CASSLSANGYEQYF. CDR3 nucleotide sequence: TGTGCCAGCAGTTTATCGGCGAACGGCTACGAGCAGTACTTC.

The gene calls are TRBV7-2 and TRBJ2-1; a possible D gene is TRBD1 (5 bases). V was trimmed by 0 bases and J by 0 bases, leaving 9 bases between them. CDR1 SGHTA and CDR2 FQGNSA come from the germline V gene. CDR3 length: 16 amino acids. CDR3 sequence: CASSLAPGNSYNEQFF. CDR3 DNA sequence: TGTGCCAGCAGCTTAGCGCCAGGGAACTCCTACAATGAGCAGTTCTTC.

This clone is a singleton in its sample. The gene calls are TRBV19 and TRBJ1-2, with 12 bases fitting TRBD1. V trimming: 9 bases; J trimming: 7 bases; junction bases outside the gene matches: 6. The CDR3 loop spans 13 amino acids. Germline V lookup: CDR1 LNHDA, CDR2 SQIVND (reference sequence). The CDR3 region is CASWGQGAFGYTF. As DNA, the CDR3 is TGTGCCAGCTGGGGACAGGGGGCCTTTGGCTACACCTTC. The variable domain in full, completed from reference TRBV19 and TRBJ1-2, reads DGGITQSPKYLFRKEGQNVTLSCEQNLNHDAMYWYRQDPGQGLRLIYYSQIVNDFQKGDIAEGYSVSREKKESFPLTVTSAQKNPTAFYLCASWGQGAFGYTFGSGTRLTVV.

Only one count was recorded for this clone. The rearrangement joins TRBV28 to TRBJ2-5; 9 bases are shared with TRBD2. Looked up from germline, CDR1 is MDHEN and CDR2 is SYDVKM. The CDR3 totals 16 residues. J gave up 5 bases and V 10 bases, and 17 bases lay outside the gene matches. DNA of the CDR3: TGTGCCACCACCGGACTAGCGACTTTGCCGAGGGAGACCCAGTACTTC. This codes for CATTGLATLPRETQYF.

The chain has TRBV6-5 and TRBJ2-3, with no clear D. CDR3 size: 13 residues. Per the germline V gene, CDR1 is MNHEY and CDR2 is SVGAGI. Trimming cost V 3 bases and J 2 bases, with 6 bases left between them. The CDR3 DNA reads as TGTGCCAGCAGTTATACTGTCACAGATACGCAGTATTTT. This codes for CASSYTVTDTQYF.

The chain carries TRBV7-9 and TRBJ2-3; tentative D call: TRBD2 (6 bases). The CDR3 is 15 amino acids. Trimming removed 5 bases from V and 0 bases from J, with 12 bases in between. Germline CDR1 is SEHNR and CDR2 is FQNEAQ (reference sequence). CDR3 amino acids: CASSGLAGSTDTQYF. CDR3 DNA sequence: TGTGCCAGCAGCGGTCTCGCGGGGAGCACAGATACGCAGTATTTT.

This chain joins TRBV7-2 and TRBJ2-1; 7 nucleotides match TRBD1. The CDR3 is 15 residues long. CDR1 is SGHTA, CDR2 FQGNSA, per germline. V lost 5 bases, J lost 0 bases, and 4 bases stayed unmatched. The CDR3 here is CASSARTGSYNEQFF. CDR3 DNA sequence: TGTGCCAGCAGCGCACGGACAGGCTCCTACAATGAGCAGTTCTTC.

V usage is TRBV7-2 and J usage is TRBJ1-2, with no clear D. This CDR3 spans 12 amino acids. Looked up from germline, CDR1 is SGHTA and CDR2 is FQGNSA. V dropped 3 bases and J dropped 4 bases, with 6 bases sitting between them. CDR3 protein: CASSLVGYGYTF. CDR3 DNA sequence: TGTGCCAGCAGCTTGGTCGGCTATGGCTACACCTTC. The entire variable domain, with the rest obtained from reference TRBV7-2 and TRBJ1-2, is as follows: GAGVSQSPSNKVTEKGKDVELRCDPISGHTALYWYRQSLGQGLEFLIYFQGNSAPDKSGLPSDRFSAERTGGSVSTLTIQRTQQEDSAVYLCASSLVGYGYTFGSGTRLTVV.

The rearrangement joins TRBV7-9 to TRBJ2-7, with 8 bases matching TRBD2. The CDR3 covers 18 residues. V shed 1 base and J 3 bases; nucleotides not matched to a gene: 14. CDR1 is SEHNR, CDR2 FQNEAQ, per germline (reference sequence). The CDR3 DNA is TGTGCCAGCAGCTTAGGACTCTTTAGCGGGACCTTCGTCTACGAGCAGTACTTC. Translated, it gives CASSLGLFSGTFVYEQYF.

The chain combines TRBV28 with TRBJ1-1; TRBD1 is a possible D gene (6 bases). This CDR3 is built from 13 residues. Trimming removed 11 bases at V and 7 bases at J, with 20 bases between. Germline lookup yields CDR1 MDHEN and CDR2 SYDVKM. The CDR3 DNA reads as TGTGCCGTTGAATCCGGCGGACAGATTGAAGCTTTCTTT. Protein sequence: CAVESGGQIEAFF. The full variable domain, with the rest looked up from reference TRBV28 and TRBJ1-1, is DVKVTQSSRYLVKRTGEKVFLECVQDMDHENMFWYRQDPGLGLRLIYFSYDVKMKEKGDIPEGYSVSREKKERFSLILESASTNQTSMYLCAVESGGQIEAFFGQGTRLTVV.

The V and J genes are TRBV6-4 and TRBJ1-3; D is unclear. CDR1 and CDR2 (germline): MRHNA, SNTAGT. The V end was cut by 2 bases, the J end by 7 bases, with 21 bases between. This CDR3 comprises 17 residues. CDR3 sequence: CASSDGPSVGLHNTIYF. In DNA form, the CDR3 reads TGTGCCAGCAGTGACGGACCGTCGGTAGGACTGCATAACACCATATATTTT.

The table lists this clone with a few counts. The chain employs TRBV6-2 or TRBV6-3 and TRBJ1-6, with 7 bases aligning to TRBD1. The CDR3 consists of 15 residues. From germline, CDR1 is MNHEY and CDR2 SVGEGT. V dropped 5 bases and J dropped 5; count of bases not matched to a gene: 6. The CDR3 protein is CASSRADRDNSPLHF. Written as DNA, the CDR3 is TGTGCCAGCAGTAGAGCTGACAGGGATAATTCACCCCTCCACTTT.

V gene TRBV5-1 combines with J gene TRBJ1-2; no definite D call. The CDR3 has 13 amino acids. V was clipped by 1 base and J by 2 bases, with 6 bases between them. In germline, CDR1 is SGHRS, CDR2 YFSETQ. The CDR3 is CASSLLQNYGYTF. The CDR3 DNA follows: TGCGCCAGCAGCTTGCTACAGAACTATGGCTACACCTTC.

The rearrangement uses TRBV5-6 and TRBJ1-5; D might be TRBD1 (5 bases). V lost 1 base and J lost 6, with 11 bases in between. The germline V gene has CDR1 SGHDT and CDR2 YYEEEE. The CDR3 totals 14 residues. DNA of the CDR3: TGTGCCAGCAGCTTGTACGGGGGAGGTCAGCCCCAGCATTTT. It specifies CASSLYGGGQPQHF.

The chain is built from TRBV30 and TRBJ1-4; no firm D call. The CDR3 totals 10 residues. Germline CDR1 and CDR2: GTSNPN and SVGIG (reference sequence). V gave up 1 base and J gave up 7 bases, with 1 base separating them. The CDR3 loop reads CAWSGEKLFF. CDR3 nucleotides: TGTGCCTGGAGTGGTGAAAAACTGTTTTTT.

The chain recombines TRBV5-4 with TRBJ1-1; TRBD1 aligns across 7 bases. V shed 5 bases and J 10 bases; nucleotides not matched to a gene: 14. The germline V gene encodes CDR1 SGHNT and CDR2 YYREEE (reference sequence). The CDR3 runs to 14 residues. In DNA form, the CDR3 reads TGTGCCAGCAGTGGGGAGAACATCAGGACAGGAGCTTTCTTT. It encodes CASSGENIRTGAFF. Combining the CDR3 with reference TRBV5-4 and TRBJ1-1 gives the whole variable domain ETGVTQSPTHLIKTRGQQVTLRCSSQSGHNTVSWYQQALGQGPQFIFQYYREEENGRGNFPPRFSGLQFPNYSSELNVNALELDDSALYLCASSGENIRTGAFFGQGTRLTVV.

The genes are TRBV30 and TRBJ2-5; TRBD1 agrees at 9 bases. The ends lost 5 bases at V and 5 bases at J; junction bases unmatched: 3. The germline CDR1 and CDR2 sequences are GTSNPN and SVGIG (reference sequence). This CDR3 comprises 12 residues. CDR3 in amino acids: CAWLTGGETQYF. The CDR3 nucleotides read TGTGCCTGGTTGACAGGGGGGGAGACCCAGTACTTC.

V usage is TRBV3-1 (or the pseudogene TRBV3-2) and J usage is TRBJ2-3; D is possibly TRBD2 (5 bases). CDR1 and CDR2 from the germline V gene are LGHDT and YNNKEL (reference sequence). V was cut by 3 bases and J by 7 bases, with 8 bases left in between. The CDR3 loop spans 12 amino acids. CDR3 sequence: CASSHPGNTQYF. In nucleotides, the CDR3 is TGTGCCAGCAGCCATCCGGGAAATACGCAGTATTTT.